The clone carrying this T cell receptor beta chain was counted a single time. The antigen is undetermined. The record originates from a study of OX40 agonist ivuxolimab in advanced cancers. The CDR3 covers 12 residues. Trimming removed 0 bases at V and 6 bases at J, with 3 bases between. CDR1 and CDR2 (germline): SGHAT, FQNNGV. Study-wide points: Those patients achieving a partial response at 0.1-3.0 mg/kg showed among the lowest clonal expansion.

Profiling relied on immunoSEQ multiplex PCR, and the TCRdb table lists in-frame clones only, not all of them. Of just over 14,000 clones listed, roughly 75% are singletons. The chain has TRBV11-2 and TRBJ2-1; D is undetermined. The sample was CD4+ or CD8+ T cells sorted from blood, taken in a trial of the OX40 agonist ivuxolimab. This TCR was sampled from an adult with an advanced solid tumor such as melanoma, head and neck, liver or kidney cancer. DNA for the CDR3: TGTGCCAGCAGCTTAGATCCCAATGAGCAGTTCTTC. Translated, it gives CASSLDPNEQFF.